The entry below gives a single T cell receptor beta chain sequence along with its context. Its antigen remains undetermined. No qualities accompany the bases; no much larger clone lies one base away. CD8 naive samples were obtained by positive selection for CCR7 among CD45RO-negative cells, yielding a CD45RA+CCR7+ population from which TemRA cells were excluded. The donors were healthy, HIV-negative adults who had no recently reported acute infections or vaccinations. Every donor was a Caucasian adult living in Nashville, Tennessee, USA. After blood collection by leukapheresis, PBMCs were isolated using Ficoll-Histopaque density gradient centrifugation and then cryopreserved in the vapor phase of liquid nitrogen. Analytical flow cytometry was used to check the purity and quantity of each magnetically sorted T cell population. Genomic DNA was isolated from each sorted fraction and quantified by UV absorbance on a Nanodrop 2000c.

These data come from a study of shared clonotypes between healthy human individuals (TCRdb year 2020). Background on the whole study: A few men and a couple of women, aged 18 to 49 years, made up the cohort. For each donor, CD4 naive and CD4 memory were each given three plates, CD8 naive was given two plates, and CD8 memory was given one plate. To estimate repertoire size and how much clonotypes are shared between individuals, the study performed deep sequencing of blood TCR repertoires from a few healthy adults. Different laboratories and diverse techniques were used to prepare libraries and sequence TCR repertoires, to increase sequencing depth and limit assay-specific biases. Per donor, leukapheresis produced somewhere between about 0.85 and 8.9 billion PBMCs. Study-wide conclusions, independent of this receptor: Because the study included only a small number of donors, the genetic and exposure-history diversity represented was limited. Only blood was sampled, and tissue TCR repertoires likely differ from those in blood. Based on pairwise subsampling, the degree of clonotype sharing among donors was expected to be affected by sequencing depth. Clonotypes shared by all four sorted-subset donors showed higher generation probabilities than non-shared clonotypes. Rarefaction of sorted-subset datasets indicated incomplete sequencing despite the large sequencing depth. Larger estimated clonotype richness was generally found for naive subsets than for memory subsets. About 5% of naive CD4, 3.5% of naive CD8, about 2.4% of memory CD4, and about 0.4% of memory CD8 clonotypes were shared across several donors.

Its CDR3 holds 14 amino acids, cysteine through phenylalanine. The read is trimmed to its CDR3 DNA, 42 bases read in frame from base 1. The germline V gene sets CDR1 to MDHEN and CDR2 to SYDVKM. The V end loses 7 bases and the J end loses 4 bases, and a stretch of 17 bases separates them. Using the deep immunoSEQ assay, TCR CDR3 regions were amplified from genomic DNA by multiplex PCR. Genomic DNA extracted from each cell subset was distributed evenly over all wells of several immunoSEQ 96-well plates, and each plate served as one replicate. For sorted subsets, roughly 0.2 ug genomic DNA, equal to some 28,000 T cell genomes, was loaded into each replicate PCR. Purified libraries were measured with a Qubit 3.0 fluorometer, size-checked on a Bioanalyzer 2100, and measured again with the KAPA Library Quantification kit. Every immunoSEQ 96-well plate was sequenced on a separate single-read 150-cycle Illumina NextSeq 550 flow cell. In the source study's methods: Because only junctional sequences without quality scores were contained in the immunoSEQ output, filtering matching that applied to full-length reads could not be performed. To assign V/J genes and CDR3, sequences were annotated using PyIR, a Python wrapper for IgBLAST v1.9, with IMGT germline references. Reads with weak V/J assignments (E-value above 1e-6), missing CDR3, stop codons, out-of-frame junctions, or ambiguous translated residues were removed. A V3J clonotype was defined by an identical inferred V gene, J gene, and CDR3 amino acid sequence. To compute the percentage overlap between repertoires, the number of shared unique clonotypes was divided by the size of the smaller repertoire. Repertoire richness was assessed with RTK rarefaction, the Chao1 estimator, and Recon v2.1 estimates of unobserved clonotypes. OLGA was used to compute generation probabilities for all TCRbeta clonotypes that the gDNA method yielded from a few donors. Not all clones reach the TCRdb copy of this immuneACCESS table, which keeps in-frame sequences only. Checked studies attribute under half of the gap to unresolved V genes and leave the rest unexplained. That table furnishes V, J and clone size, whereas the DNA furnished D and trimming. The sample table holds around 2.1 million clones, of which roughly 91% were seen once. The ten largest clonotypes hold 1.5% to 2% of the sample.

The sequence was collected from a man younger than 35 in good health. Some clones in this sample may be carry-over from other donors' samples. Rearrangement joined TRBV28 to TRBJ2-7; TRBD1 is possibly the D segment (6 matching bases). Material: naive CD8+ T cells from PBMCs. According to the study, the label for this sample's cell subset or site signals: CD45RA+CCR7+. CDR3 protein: CASTTTGEGYEQYF. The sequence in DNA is TGTGCCAGCACAACGACAGGCGAAGGATACGAGCAGTACTTC.